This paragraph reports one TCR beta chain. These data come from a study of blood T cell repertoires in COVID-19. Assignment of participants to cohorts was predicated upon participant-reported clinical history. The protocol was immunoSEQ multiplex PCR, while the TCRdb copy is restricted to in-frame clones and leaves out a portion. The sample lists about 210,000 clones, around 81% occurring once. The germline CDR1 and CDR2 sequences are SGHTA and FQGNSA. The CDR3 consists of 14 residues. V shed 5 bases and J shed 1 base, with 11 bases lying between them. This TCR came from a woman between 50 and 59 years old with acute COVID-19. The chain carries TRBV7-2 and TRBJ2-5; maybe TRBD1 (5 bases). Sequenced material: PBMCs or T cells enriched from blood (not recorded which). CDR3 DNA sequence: TGTGCCAGCAGCATAAGACAGCTCCAAGAGACCCAGTACTTC. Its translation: CASSIRQLQETQYF.